These T cell receptor beta chains were read from a single sample in a study of monozygotic twins with inflammatory bowel disease. TCRdb re-called the 5' RACE reads, yielding one record per CDR3 amino acid sequence without DNA. This sample's table has about 450,000 distinct CDR3 sequences. Source material: blood. Receptors were obtained from a human donor with ulcerative colitis or Crohn's disease, or a healthy co-twin of an affected twin (not recorded which). CDR3s include the opening cysteine and the closing phenylalanine or tryptophan. Each record gives: J gene, V gene, CDR3 protein.

TRBJ2-1,TRBV5-1,CASSLALVSGGGYNEQFF
TRBJ2-7,TRBV6-5,CASEEVDSHEQYF
TRBJ2-1,TRBV7-9,CASSLGIGNEQFF
TRBJ2-2,TRBV27,CASSLSSGGNTGELFF
TRBJ2-3,TRBV4-1,CASSPWERGERDTQYF
TRBJ2-1,TRBV19,CASKLGGGVNEQFF
TRBJ1-5,TRBV19,CASSIGGSSNQPQHF
TRBJ2-3,TRBV5-1,CASRESGGPTDTQYF
TRBJ2-3,TRBV7-2,CASSSVGRALSDTQYF
TRBJ2-7,TRBV20-1,CSAVRLHYEQYF
TRBJ2-7,TRBV18,CASSPQGGTYEQYF